This T cell receptor beta chain was sequenced in a study of T cell responses to AZD1222 COVID-19 vaccine. General observations from the study: The study sampled repertoires only after the peak T cell response. Among the donors, most were white British and more were female, and clonal diversity was possibly underestimated.

Remarks on this clone: Antigen specificity is unknown.

Profiling relied on immunoSEQ multiplex PCR, and the TCRdb table lists in-frame clones only, not all of them. The sample includes roughly 65,000 clones, almost 90% of them seen just once. The germline gives CDR1 SEHNR, CDR2 FQNEAQ (reference sequence). V gave up 3 bases and J gave up 0 bases, with 9 bases separating them. The CDR3 extends over 15 amino acids. Sequenced material: peripheral blood, taken on day 0 of AZD1222 vaccination. The chain couples TRBV7-9 to TRBJ1-3; a weak D match, TRBD1 (5 bases). The TCR sequence derives from an adult in good health. The CDR3 loop is CASSLTAVSGNTIYF. The CDR3 coding sequence is TGTGCCAGCAGCTTGACAGCCGTCTCTGGAAACACCATATATTTT.